This TCR beta chain was captured in a study of cytomegalovirus exposure and HLA in healthy donors. 60 Vbeta and 13 Jbeta primers were used in PCR. How the authors handled the data: There were about 80 million unique TCR beta chains by a later count, and approximately 11 million of them were shared. TCRdb keeps only in-frame clones here, not all; method: immunoSEQ multiplex PCR. That table is the source of V, J and clone size, and D and trimming were worked out from the DNA. The sample has roughly 150,000 clones, around 75% seen once. Only one count was recorded for this clone. Germline V CDR1 and CDR2: KGHSH, LQKENI. This CDR3 is built from 19 residues. Germline trimming cut 4 bases from V and 0 bases from J; bases unmatched to any gene: 7.

The sequencing input was PBMCs. The TCR was taken from a woman in her forties or fifties in good health and CMV-seropositive. The chain is built from TRBV18 and TRBJ2-3, with 16 bases fitting TRBD2. The CDR3 DNA follows: TGTGCCAGCTCACACTCCGGGACTAGCGGGGGGGAGAGCACAGATACGCAGTATTTT. Translating gives CASSHSGTSGGESTDTQYF.